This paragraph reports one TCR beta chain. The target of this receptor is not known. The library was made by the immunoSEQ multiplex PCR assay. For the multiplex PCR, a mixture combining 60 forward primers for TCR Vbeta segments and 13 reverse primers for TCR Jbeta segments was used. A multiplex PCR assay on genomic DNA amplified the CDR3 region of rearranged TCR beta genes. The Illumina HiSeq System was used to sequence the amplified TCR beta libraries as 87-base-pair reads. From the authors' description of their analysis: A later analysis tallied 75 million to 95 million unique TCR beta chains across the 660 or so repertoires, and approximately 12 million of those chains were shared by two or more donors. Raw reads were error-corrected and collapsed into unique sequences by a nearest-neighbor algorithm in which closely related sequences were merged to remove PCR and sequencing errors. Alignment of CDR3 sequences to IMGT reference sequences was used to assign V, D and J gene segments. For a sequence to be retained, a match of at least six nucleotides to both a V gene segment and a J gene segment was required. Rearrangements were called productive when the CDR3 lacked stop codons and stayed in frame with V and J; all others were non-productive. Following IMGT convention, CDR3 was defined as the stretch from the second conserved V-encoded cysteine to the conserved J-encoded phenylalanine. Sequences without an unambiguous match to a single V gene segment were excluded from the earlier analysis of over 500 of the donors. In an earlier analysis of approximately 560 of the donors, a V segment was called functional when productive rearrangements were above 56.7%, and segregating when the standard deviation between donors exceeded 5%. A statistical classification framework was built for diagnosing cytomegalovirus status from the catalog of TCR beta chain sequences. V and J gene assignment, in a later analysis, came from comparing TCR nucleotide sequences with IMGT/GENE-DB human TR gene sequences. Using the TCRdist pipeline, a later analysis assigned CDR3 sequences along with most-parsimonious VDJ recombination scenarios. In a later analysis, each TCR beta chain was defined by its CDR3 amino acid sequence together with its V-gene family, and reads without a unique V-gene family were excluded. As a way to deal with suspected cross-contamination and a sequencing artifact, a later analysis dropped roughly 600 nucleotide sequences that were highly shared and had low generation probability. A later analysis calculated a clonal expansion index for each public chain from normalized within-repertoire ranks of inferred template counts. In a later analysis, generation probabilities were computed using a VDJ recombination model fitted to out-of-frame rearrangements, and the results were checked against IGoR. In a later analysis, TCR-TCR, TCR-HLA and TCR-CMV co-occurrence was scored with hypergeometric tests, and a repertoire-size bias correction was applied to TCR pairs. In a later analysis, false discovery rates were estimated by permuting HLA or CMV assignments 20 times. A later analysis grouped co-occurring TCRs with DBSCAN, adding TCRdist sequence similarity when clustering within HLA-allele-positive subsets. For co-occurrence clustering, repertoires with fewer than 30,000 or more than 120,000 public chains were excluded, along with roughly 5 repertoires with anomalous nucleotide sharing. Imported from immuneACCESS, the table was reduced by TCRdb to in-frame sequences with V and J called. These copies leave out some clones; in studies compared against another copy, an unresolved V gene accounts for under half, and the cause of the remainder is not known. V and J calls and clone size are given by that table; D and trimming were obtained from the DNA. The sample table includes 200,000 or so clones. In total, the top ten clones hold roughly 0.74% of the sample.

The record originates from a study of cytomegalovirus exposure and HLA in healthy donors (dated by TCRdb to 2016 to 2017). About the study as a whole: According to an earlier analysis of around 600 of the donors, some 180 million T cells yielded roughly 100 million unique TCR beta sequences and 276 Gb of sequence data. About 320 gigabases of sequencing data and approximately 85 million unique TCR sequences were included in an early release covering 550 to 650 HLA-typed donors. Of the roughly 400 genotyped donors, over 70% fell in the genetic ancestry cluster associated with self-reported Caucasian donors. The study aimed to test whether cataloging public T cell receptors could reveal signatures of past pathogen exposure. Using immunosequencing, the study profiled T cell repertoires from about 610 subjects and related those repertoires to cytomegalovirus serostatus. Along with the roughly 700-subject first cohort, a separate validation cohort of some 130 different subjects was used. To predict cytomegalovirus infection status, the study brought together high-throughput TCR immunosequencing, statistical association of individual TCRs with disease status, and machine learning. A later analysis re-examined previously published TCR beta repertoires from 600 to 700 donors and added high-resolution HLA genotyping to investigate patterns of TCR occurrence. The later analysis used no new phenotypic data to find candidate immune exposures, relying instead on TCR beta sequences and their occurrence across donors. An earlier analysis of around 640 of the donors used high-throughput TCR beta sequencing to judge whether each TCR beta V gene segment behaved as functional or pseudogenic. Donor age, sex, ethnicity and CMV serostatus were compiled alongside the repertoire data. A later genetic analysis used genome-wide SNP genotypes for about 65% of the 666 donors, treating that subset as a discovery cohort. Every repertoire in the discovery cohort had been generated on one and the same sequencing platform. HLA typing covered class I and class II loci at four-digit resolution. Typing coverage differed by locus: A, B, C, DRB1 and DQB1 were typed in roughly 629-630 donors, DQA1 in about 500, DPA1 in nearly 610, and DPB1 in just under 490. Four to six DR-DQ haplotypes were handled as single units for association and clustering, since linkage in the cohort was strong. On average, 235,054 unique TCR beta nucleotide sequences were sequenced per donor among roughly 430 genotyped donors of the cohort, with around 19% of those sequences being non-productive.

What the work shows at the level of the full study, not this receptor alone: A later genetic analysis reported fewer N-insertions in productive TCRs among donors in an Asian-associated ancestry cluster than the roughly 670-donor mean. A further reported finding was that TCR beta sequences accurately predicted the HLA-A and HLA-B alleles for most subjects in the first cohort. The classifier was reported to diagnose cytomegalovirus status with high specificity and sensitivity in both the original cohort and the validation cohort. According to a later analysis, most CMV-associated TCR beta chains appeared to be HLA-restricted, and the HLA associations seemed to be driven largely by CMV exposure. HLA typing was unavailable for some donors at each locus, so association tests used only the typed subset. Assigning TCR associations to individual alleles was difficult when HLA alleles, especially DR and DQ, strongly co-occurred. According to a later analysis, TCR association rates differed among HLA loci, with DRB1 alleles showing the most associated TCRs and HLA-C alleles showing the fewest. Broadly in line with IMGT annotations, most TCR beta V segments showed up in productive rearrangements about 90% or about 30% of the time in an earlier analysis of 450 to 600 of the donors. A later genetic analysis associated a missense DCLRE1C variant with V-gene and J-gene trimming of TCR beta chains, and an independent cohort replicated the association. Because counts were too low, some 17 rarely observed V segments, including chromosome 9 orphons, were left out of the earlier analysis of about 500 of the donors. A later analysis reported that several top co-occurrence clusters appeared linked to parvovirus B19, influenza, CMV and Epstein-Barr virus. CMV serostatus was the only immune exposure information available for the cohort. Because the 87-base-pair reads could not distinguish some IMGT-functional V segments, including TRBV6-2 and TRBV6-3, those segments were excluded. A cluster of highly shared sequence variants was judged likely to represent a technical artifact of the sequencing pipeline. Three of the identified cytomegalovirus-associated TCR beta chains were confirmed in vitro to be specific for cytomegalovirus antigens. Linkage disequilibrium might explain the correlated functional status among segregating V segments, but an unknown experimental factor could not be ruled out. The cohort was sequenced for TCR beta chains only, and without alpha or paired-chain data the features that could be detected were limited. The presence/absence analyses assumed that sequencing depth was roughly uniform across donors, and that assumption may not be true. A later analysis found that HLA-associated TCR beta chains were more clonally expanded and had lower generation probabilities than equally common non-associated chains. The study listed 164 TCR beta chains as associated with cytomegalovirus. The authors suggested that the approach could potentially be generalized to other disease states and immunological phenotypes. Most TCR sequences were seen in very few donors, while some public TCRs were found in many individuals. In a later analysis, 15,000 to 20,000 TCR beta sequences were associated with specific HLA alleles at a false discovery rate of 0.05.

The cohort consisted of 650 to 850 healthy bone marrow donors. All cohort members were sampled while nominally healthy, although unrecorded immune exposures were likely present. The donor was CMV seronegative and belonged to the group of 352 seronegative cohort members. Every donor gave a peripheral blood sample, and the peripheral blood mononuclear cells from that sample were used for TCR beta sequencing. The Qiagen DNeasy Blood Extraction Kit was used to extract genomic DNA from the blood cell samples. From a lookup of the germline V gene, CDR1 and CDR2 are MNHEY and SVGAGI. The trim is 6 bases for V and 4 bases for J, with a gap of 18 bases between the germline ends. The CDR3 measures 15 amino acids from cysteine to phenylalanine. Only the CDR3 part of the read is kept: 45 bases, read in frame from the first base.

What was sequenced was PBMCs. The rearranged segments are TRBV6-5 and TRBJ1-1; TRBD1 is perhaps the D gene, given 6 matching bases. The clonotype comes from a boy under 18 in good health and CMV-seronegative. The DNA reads TGTGCCAGCAGCTCGAGATCCACAGGGACCACTGAAGCTTTCTTT. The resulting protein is CASSSRSTGTTEAFF.